Below are 2 T cell receptor beta chains sequenced from a single sample in a study of T cell responses to AZD1222 COVID-19 vaccine. Profiled with immunoSEQ multiplex PCR; TCRdb holds only in-frame clones, not every one. The top ten clones hold under 2% of a sample with roughly 150,000 clones, about 87% of them seen once. This specimen was peripheral blood, taken on day 0 of AZD1222 vaccination. The receptors shown here come from an adult in good health.

The V and J genes are TRBV28 and TRBJ1-1; 9 bases agree with TRBD1. The CDR3 spans 14 residues. Unmatched junction bases numbered 6, after V lost 5 bases and J lost 5 bases. Germline V gene sequence: CDR1 MDHEN, CDR2 SYDVKM. CDR3 amino acids: CASSTGGAYTEAFF. The CDR3 DNA reads TGTGCCAGCAGTACAGGGGGCGCTTATACTGAAGCTTTCTTT.

This chain joins TRBV14 and TRBJ2-1; D is perhaps TRBD1 (6 bases). The germline V gene encodes CDR1 SGHDN and CDR2 FVKESK. The CDR3 loop spans 15 amino acids. V was pared by 4 bases and J by 0 bases, with 10 bases between. The CDR3, as DNA: TGTGCCAGCAGCCGATTACAGGGCTCCTACAATGAGCAGTTCTTC. This translates into CASSRLQGSYNEQFF.